The TCR beta chain under discussion was sequenced for a study of T cells in Graves' hyperthyroidism and ophthalmopathy. Patients were excluded for uncontrolled infection, other autoimmune disease, pregnancy or lactation. 10 ml of fresh peripheral blood supplied the PBMCs. A few counts support this clonotype. From RNA transcripts, TCR beta CDR3 regions were amplified. HTBI primers drove first-round RT-PCR of the TCR CDR3. TCRdb reanalysed the multiplex PCR reads using MiXCR and keeps one entry per CDR3 protein. The table includes some 800,000 distinct CDR3 sequences, roughly 40% detected once. This sequence was found in a young man with Graves' hyperthyroidism. Sequenced: blood.

CDR3 loop: CASSVRQGGVGELFF. CDR3 sequence (DNA): TGTGCCAGCAGTGTTCGCCAGGGGGGGGTCGGGGAGCTGTTTTTT. The gene calls are TRBV2 and TRBJ2-2; D possibly uses TRBD1 or TRBD2 (7 bases each). CDR3 length: 15 residues. Germline CDR1 reads SNHLY; CDR2 reads FYNNEI. The germline V and J ends were trimmed by 4 bases and 7 bases, with 16 bases remaining between them.